The clone carrying this TCR beta chain was observed many times. Antigen unknown. These data belong to a study of CD8 T cells in ankylosing spondylitis. Findings of the study overall: Enrichment of disease-linked clones was reportedly significant in matched ankylosing spondylitis synovial fluid.

V was pared by 10 bases and J by 6 bases, with 14 bases between. This CDR3 spans 12 amino acids. A single record per CDR3 protein comes from TCRdb applying MiXCR to the 5' RACE reads. The sample comprises fewer than 150,000 distinct CDR3 sequences, 7.3% of which are singletons, and under 15% rests with the top ten. The sample comprised blood, either unsorted or a sorted T cell fraction (not recorded which). The chain employs TRBV12-3 or TRBV12-4 and TRBJ2-3, with D hard to call. This sequence was found in a female donor with ankylosing spondylitis or in good health (not recorded which). The CDR3 region has the DNA TGTGCCACTCGGTCATCCGGGGATACGCAGTATTTT. Amino acids: CATRSSGDTQYF.